This T cell receptor beta chain was captured in a study of a mutant IDH1 vaccine in newly diagnosed glioma. Study overall: Earlier treatment was radiotherapy, temozolomide, or both, with most getting both.

Documented time point: baseline, week 1 (first vaccination visit). Stated treatment: pre-vaccination baseline after standard-of-care therapy. Each astrocytoma in the donors was new, WHO grade 3 or 4, IDH1-mutant and ATRX-lost. Method: immunoSEQ multiplex PCR; TCRdb's copy keeps in-frame clones and lacks some. The table records around 54,000 clones, roughly 80% of them present only once. A note on this clone: Its cognate antigen is unknown.

Study outcomes and limitations: Among top peripheral T cell clonotypes, changes seemed unrelated to pseudoprogression. The vaccine induced immune responses, and these occurred in around 93% of patients.

This sample comprised PBMCs, obtained from a glioma patient treated with radiotherapy, temozolomide or both. The origin of this receptor is a man younger than 30 with glioma.

The CDR3 nucleotides are TGTGCCAGCAGCCAAGATCTAGCGGGAGCGCGGAATACGCAGTATTTT. This gives the protein CASSQDLAGARNTQYF. This chain joins TRBV4-2 and TRBJ2-3; TRBD2 aligns across 10 bases. V lost 0 bases, J lost 7 bases, and 7 bases stayed unmatched. The germline CDR1 and CDR2 sequences are LGHNA and YNFKEQ. The CDR3 is made up of 16 amino acids.